This T cell receptor beta chain stems from a study of T cell responses to AZD1222 COVID-19 vaccine. Whole-study context: Investigators merged groups given second doses at roughly 4 or roughly 12 weeks.

Study-wide results and limits: Most donors were white British, females outnumbered males, and clonal diversity was possibly underestimated.

Between the trimmed V and J ends, which lost 4 bases and 1 base, there was a span of 10 bases. Germline V gives CDR1 LNHDA, CDR2 SQIVND (reference sequence). The CDR3 totals 15 residues. The table came from immunoSEQ multiplex PCR; TCRdb's copy has only in-frame clones and leaves some out. The sample holds 90,000 to 120,000 clones, approximately 89% seen once. To note about this clone: What it recognizes is unknown.

The specimen comprised peripheral blood, sampled on day 0 of AZD1222 vaccination. The sequence was obtained from an adult in good health. The chain has TRBV19 and TRBJ2-2; perhaps TRBD1 as D (6 bases). The CDR3 loop is CASSSWTVNTGELFF. CDR3 sequence (DNA): TGTGCCAGTAGTAGTTGGACAGTGAACACCGGGGAGCTGTTTTTT.